This TCR beta chain is drawn from a study of blood T cell repertoires in COVID-19. Study details: From the United States, Italy and Spain came samples of acute and convalescent COVID-19.

CDR1 SGHTA and CDR2 FQGTGA come from the germline V gene. J was trimmed by 4 bases and V by 5 bases; bases with no gene match: 4. The CDR3 consists of 15 residues. Regarding this clone: This CDR3 is also generated by other DNA sequences in the sample.

Original methodology: Amplified reference gene primers provided the basis for estimating nucleated cell counts. This table comes from immunoSEQ multiplex PCR, and its TCRdb copy is limited to in-frame clones, with some not included. V, J and clone size reflect that table, while D and trimming were determined from the DNA. The sample gives around 46,000 clones, around 87% of which show up once; less than 6.5% is in the top ten. Sequenced sample: peripheral blood. The gene calls are TRBV7-3 and TRBJ2-1; 11 positions match TRBD2. The TCR originated in a man aged 40-50 years with active COVID-19. This chain's CDR3 is CASSIRLAGYNEQFF. CDR3 bases: TGTGCCAGCAGCATAAGACTAGCGGGGTACAATGAGCAGTTCTTC.